The 23 T cell receptor beta chains below all came from one sample that was sequenced in a study of blood T cell repertoires in COVID-19. Using immunoSEQ multiplex PCR, the repertoire was profiled, and TCRdb retains in-frame clones only, with some absent. The profile covers about 30,000 clones, with 60% to 80% appearing a single time and 35% to 55% taken by the ten largest. The sequencing input was peripheral blood. The receptors shown here come from a woman in her 70s with acute or convalescent COVID-19.

The chain has TRBV6-5 and TRBJ1-5, with a weak D call TRBD1 (6 bases). This CDR3 contains 13 residues. Germline assignment: CDR1 MNHEY and CDR2 SVGAGI. V lost 6 bases and J lost 4, with 10 bases in between. CDR3 nucleotides: TGTGCCAGCAGAGGGGGGGCGAATCAGCCCCAGCATTTT. Residues: CASRGGANQPQHF.

This rearrangement joins TRBV4-2 to TRBJ2-3; 9 bases map to TRBD2. CDR3 length: 17 residues. The ends lost 0 bases at V and 0 bases at J; junction bases unmatched: 4. The germline V gene encodes CDR1 LGHNA and CDR2 YNFKEQ. CDR3 coding DNA: TGTGCCAGCAGCCAAGAGGATAGCGGGGGAAGCACAGATACGCAGTATTTT. Translation gives CASSQEDSGGSTDTQYF.

The chain recombines TRBV6-5 with TRBJ2-3; 10 bases agree with TRBD2. The CDR3 is 15 amino acids. After removal of 6 bases from V and 5 bases from J, the junction contained 8 bases not matched to a gene. Per the germline V gene, CDR1 is MNHEY and CDR2 is SVGAGI. In DNA form, the CDR3 reads TGTGCCAGCAGATTAAGCGGGAGGGCCGGAGATACGCAGTATTTT. Its translation is CASRLSGRAGDTQYF.

The V call is TRBV28, the J call TRBJ1-1; D not resolved. Germline CDR1 reads MDHEN; CDR2 reads SYDVKM. Trimming removed 8 bases from V and 0 bases from J, with 4 bases in between. This CDR3 region has 11 residues. The CDR3 is CASALNTEAFF. In DNA, the CDR3 is TGTGCCAGCGCGCTGAACACTGAAGCTTTCTTT.

The genes are TRBV19 and TRBJ2-4; TRBD2 agrees at 13 bases. The V gene end was trimmed by 9 bases and the J gene end by 0 bases; junction bases not matched to a gene: 11. Germline CDR1 is LNHDA and CDR2 is SQIVND (reference sequence). The CDR3 contains 18 residues. The DNA of the CDR3 is TGTGCCAGCTCCGGGACTAGCGGGGTACCGCTAGCCAAAAACATTCAGTACTTC. Amino acid sequence: CASSGTSGVPLAKNIQYF.

The V call is TRBV28, the J call TRBJ1-5, with D possibly matching TRBD1 (5 bases). The germline V gene encodes CDR1 MDHEN and CDR2 SYDVKM. The CDR3 covers 16 residues. The ends were cut back, 1 base at V and 1 base at J, with 11 bases in the middle. CDR3 DNA sequence: TGTGCCAGCAGTTTATTGGGCAGGGTCAGCAATCAGCCCCAGCATTTT. This encodes CASSLLGRVSNQPQHF.

This clone was counted a single time. V and J are TRBV30 and TRBJ1-5; 8 bases agree with TRBD1. The CDR3 covers 15 residues. The V segment lost 0 bases and the J segment 6 bases; nucleotides outside the gene matches: 7. Germline lookup yields CDR1 GTSNPN and CDR2 SVGIG (reference sequence). CDR3 nucleotide sequence: TGTGCCTGGAGTGTACTGCAGGGGGCGGGTCAGCCCCAGCATTTT. This encodes CAWSVLQGAGQPQHF. Combining the CDR3 with reference TRBV30 and TRBJ1-5 gives the whole variable domain SQTIHQWPATLVQPVGSPLSLECTVEGTSNPNLYWYRQAAGRGLQLLFYSVGIGQISSEVPQNLSASRPQDRQFILSSKKLLLSDSGFYLCAWSVLQGAGQPQHFGDGTRLSIL.

This chain uses TRBV30 with TRBJ2-1; D possibly corresponds to TRBD2 (6 bases). CDR1 and CDR2 (germline): GTSNPN, SVGIG (reference sequence). The V gene lost 0 bases and the J gene lost 6 bases, with 24 bases spanning the gap. The CDR3 loop spans 18 amino acids. The CDR3 here is CAWSVRRWSGVGVNEQFF. CDR3 DNA sequence: TGTGCCTGGAGTGTACGGAGATGGTCGGGAGTGGGGGTCAATGAGCAGTTCTTC.

This clone was observed a handful of times. The chain couples TRBV7-9 to TRBJ2-5; 14 bases match TRBD2. V shed 3 bases and J 5 bases; nucleotides not matched to a gene: 8. Germline CDR1 SEHNR, CDR2 FQNEAQ (reference sequence). The CDR3 totals 17 residues. The CDR3 reads CASSFSGTSGRGETQYF. The CDR3 nucleotides read TGTGCCAGCAGCTTCTCCGGGACTAGCGGGAGAGGTGAGACCCAGTACTTC.

The chain uses TRBV6-5 and TRBJ2-3, with 7 bases that match TRBD1. The CDR3 sequence is 14 residues long. Germline V gives CDR1 MNHEY, CDR2 SVGAGI. With V trimmed by 2 bases and J by 6 bases, 5 bases remained unmatched. CDR3 DNA sequence: TGTGCCAGCAGTTACAACACAGGGGATGATACGCAGTATTTT. Its protein is CASSYNTGDDTQYF.

The V and J genes are TRBV2 and TRBJ2-7; 12 bases map to TRBD2. CDR3 length equals 16 residues. The germline V gene has CDR1 SNHLY and CDR2 FYNNEI. V trimming: 3 bases; J trimming: 5 bases; junction bases outside the gene matches: 8. The CDR3 protein is CASSDSSGRARNEQYF. CDR3 in DNA: TGTGCCAGCAGTGATTCTAGCGGGAGGGCCAGAAACGAGCAGTACTTC.

In the case of this clone: The sample has other DNA sequences that encode this CDR3 too. The V gene is TRBV7-2, the J gene TRBJ1-2; D might be TRBD1 (5 bases). The V end was cut by 1 base, the J end by 2 bases, with 5 bases between. This CDR3 is 13 amino acids long. Germline CDR1 SGHTA, CDR2 FQGNSA. The CDR3 protein is CASSLGQNYGYTF. The CDR3, as DNA: TGTGCCAGCAGCTTAGGACAGAACTATGGCTACACCTTC.

This sequence joins TRBV19 and TRBJ1-2; TRBD1 matches 7 bases. The V gene end was trimmed by 9 bases and the J gene end by 3 bases; junction bases not matched to a gene: 13. The V gene's germline CDR1 is LNHDA and CDR2 SQIVND (reference sequence). CDR3 length: 15 amino acids. For the CDR3, the DNA is TGTGCCAGCCAAGCCTTCAGGGGGAAGGACTATGGCTACACCTTC. Translating it yields CASQAFRGKDYGYTF. Full variable domain (outside the CDR3, taken from reference TRBV19 and TRBJ1-2): DGGITQSPKYLFRKEGQNVTLSCEQNLNHDAMYWYRQDPGQGLRLIYYSQIVNDFQKGDIAEGYSVSREKKESFPLTVTSAQKNPTAFYLCASQAFRGKDYGYTFGSGTRLTVV.

With respect to this clone: The limits of the CDR3 on the DNA are not certain, so only TCRdb's listed CDR3 is given. The V call is TRBV21-1, the J call TRBJ2-3; no check of the table's D call, TRBD2, against the DNA was made. TRBV21-1 is a pseudogene. Inclusive of both ends, the CDR3 amounts to 21 amino acids. The CDR3 spells CASKDAGFFGSGTDPGDTQYF.

The chain recombines TRBV7-3 with TRBJ2-2, with TRBD2 identical over 9 bases. This CDR3 contains 17 residues. V lost 2 bases, J lost 5 bases, and 9 bases stayed unmatched. Germline-derived CDR1 and CDR2 are SGHTA and FQGTGA. The CDR3 DNA is TGTGCCAGCAGCTTAGCGGGCGGGAGGGCCCCAACCGGGGAGCTGTTTTTT. Its translation is CASSLAGGRAPTGELFF.

The chain employs TRBV27 and TRBJ2-5; tentatively, D is TRBD1 (5 bases). The CDR3 contains 13 residues. Trimming took off 5 bases at V and 7 bases at J, with 14 bases between the two ends. CDR1 and CDR2 from the germline V gene are MNHEY and SMNVEV (reference sequence). CDR3 DNA sequence: TGTGCCAGCAGTGATAAACTGGACACGACCCAGTACTTC. Translated: CASSDKLDTTQYF.

The chain joins TRBV18 to TRBJ1-5; TRBD1 matches at 7 bases. The germline V gene has CDR1 KGHSH and CDR2 LQKENI. The CDR3 length is 13 residues. After removal of 8 bases from V and 5 bases from J, the junction contained 6 bases not matched to a gene. DNA of the CDR3: TGTGCCAGCGGGGACAGTCAAGATCAGCCCCAGCATTTT. This sequence encodes CASGDSQDQPQHF.

The rearrangement uses TRBV3-1 (or the pseudogene TRBV3-2) and TRBJ1-6, with TRBD1 matching 8 bases. The trim removed 4 bases at V and 3 bases at J, leaving 8 bases unmatched. This CDR3 has 17 amino acids. Germline CDR1 and CDR2: LGHDT and YNNKEL (reference sequence). CDR3 in amino acids: CASSLGQGRNYNSPLHF. The CDR3 bases are TGTGCCAGCAGCCTCGGACAGGGAAGAAACTATAATTCACCCCTCCACTTT.

The chain joins TRBV7-3 to TRBJ2-6, with D possibly being TRBD2 (6 bases). Trimming pared 1 base from V and 0 bases from J, leaving 16 bases between. In germline, CDR1 is SGHTA, CDR2 FQGTGA. This CDR3 is 19 amino acids long. CDR3 loop: CASSLRTTNLYSGANVLTF. CDR3 DNA: TGTGCCAGCAGCTTAAGGACTACCAACCTCTACTCTGGGGCCAACGTCCTGACTTTC.

J is TRBJ2-1 and V is TRBV28, with 7 positions matching TRBD1. Germline V gives CDR1 MDHEN, CDR2 SYDVKM. The CDR3 loop spans 17 amino acids. Trimming removed 6 bases from V and 5 bases from J; junction bases left unmatched: 16. CDR3 sequence reads: CASRPHRGRDFNNEQFF. CDR3 nucleotides: TGTGCCAGCAGACCTCACAGGGGACGAGACTTTAACAATGAGCAGTTCTTC.

The rearrangement uses TRBV3-1 (or the pseudogene TRBV3-2) and TRBJ2-3; TRBD1 matches 8 bases. The V and J ends lost 4 bases and 4 bases, in that order; junction bases with no gene match: 10. The germline CDR1 and CDR2 sequences are LGHDT and YNNKEL (reference sequence). The CDR3 contains 16 residues. CDR3 nucleotides: TGTGCCAGCAGCCTACGACAGGGGCGGCTTCCAGATACGCAGTATTTT. Its protein is CASSLRQGRLPDTQYF.

The chain carries TRBV16 and TRBJ1-1; tentatively, D is TRBD1 (5 bases). Germline loops: CDR1 KGHSY, CDR2 FQNENV. The CDR3 loop spans 12 amino acids. Trimming left V 1 base short and J 7 bases short, with 7 bases between. CDR3 sequence: CASSQWGLEAFF. Written as DNA, the CDR3 is TGTGCCAGCAGCCAATGGGGACTTGAAGCTTTCTTT. Using reference TRBV16 and TRBJ1-1 for the parts outside the CDR3, the full variable domain is GEEVAQTPKHLVRGEGQKAKLYCAPIKGHSYVFWYQQVLKNEFKFLISFQNENVFDETGMPKERFSAKCLPNSPCSLEIQATKLEDSAVYFCASSQWGLEAFFGQGTRLTVV.

J is TRBJ2-1 and V is TRBV10-3; TRBD2 aligns across 11 bases. Germline loops: CDR1 ENHRY, CDR2 SYGVKD. The V segment lost 10 bases and the J segment 6 bases; nucleotides outside the gene matches: 23. The CDR3 is 19 residues long. The CDR3 sequence is CATSTTSGGKNWPTNEQFF. Here the CDR3 DNA reads TGTGCCACCAGCACCACTAGCGGGGGAAAGAATTGGCCAACCAATGAGCAGTTCTTC.